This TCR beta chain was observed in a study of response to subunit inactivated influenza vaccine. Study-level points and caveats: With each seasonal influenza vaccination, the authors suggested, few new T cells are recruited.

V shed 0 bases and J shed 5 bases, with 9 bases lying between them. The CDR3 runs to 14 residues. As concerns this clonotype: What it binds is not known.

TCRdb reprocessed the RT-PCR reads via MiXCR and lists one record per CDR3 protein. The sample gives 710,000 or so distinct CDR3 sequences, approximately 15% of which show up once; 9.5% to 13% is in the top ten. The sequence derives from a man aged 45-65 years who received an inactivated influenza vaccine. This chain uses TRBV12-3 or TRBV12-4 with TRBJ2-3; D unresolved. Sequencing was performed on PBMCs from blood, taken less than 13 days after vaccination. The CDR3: CASSLASVVDTQYF. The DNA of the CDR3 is TGTGCCAGCAGTTTAGCCAGCGTAGTAGATACGCAGTATTTT.